The following is a TCR beta chain sequence with its context. Its matching antigen is unknown. Within the sample, other DNA sequences also encode this same CDR3. The data were taken from a study of cytomegalovirus exposure and HLA in healthy donors. CDR1 is SGDLS, CDR2 YYNGEE, per germline. Deletions cut 0 bases from V and 1 base from J, with 7 bases between. The CDR3 contains 15 residues. Broader study findings: It was in a later analysis that TCR association rates were seen to vary by HLA locus, highest for DRB1 and lowest for HLA-C. One cluster of highly shared sequence variants probably arose as a sequencing artifact.

13 Jbeta primers and 60 Vbeta primers were used for the PCR. Assay used: immunoSEQ multiplex PCR; TCRdb lists only in-frame clones, some missing. The sample records 150,000 to 180,000 clones, about 68% being singletons. Source material: PBMCs. This rearrangement joins TRBV9 to TRBJ2-2; D is undetermined. The receptor comes from a man between 25 and 39 years old in good health and CMV-seronegative. The CDR3 spells CASSVDSRNTGELFF. The CDR3 nucleotides are TGTGCCAGCAGCGTAGATTCCAGGAACACCGGGGAGCTGTTTTTT.